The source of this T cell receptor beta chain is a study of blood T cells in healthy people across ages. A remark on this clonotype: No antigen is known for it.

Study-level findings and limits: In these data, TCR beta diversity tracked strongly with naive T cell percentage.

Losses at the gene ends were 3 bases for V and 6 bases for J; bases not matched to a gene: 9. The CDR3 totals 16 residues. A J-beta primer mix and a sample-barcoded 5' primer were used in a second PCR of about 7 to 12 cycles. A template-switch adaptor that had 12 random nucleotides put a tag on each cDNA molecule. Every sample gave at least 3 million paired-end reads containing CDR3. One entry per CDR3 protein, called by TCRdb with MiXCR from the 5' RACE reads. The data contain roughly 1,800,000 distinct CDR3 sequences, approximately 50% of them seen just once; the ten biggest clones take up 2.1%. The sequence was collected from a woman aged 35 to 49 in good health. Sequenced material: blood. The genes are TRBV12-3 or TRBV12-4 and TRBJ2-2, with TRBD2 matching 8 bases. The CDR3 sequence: CASSFHPGGPSGELFF. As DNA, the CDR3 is TGTGCCAGCAGTTTCCATCCGGGGGGGCCATCCGGGGAGCTGTTTTTT.